This T cell receptor (beta chain) was profiled in a study of blood T cell repertoires in COVID-19. On the study more broadly: Acute and convalescent COVID-19 samples came from the United States, Italy and Spain. T cells, B-cell-depleted T cells, or PBMCs supplied cDNA or gDNA.

In the original analysis: Estimates of nucleated cell counts were drawn from the amplification of reference gene primers. TCRdb's copy holds only in-frame clones and misses some; the assay was immunoSEQ multiplex PCR. The V and J calls and clone size come from that table; D and trimming were worked out from the DNA. The sample lists about 190,000 clones, approximately 82% seen once, with more than 9% in the top ten. The length of the CDR3 is 13 residues. Trimming took off 3 bases at V and 2 bases at J, with 7 bases between the two ends. CDR1 is SGHVS, CDR2 FQNEAQ, per germline. The gene calls are TRBV7-8 and TRBJ1-2; D gene ambiguous. Sequencing input: peripheral blood. This clonotype was obtained from an elderly woman with active or convalescent COVID-19. CDR3: CASSFTPNYGYTF. Here the CDR3 DNA reads TGTGCCAGCAGCTTTACACCCAACTATGGCTACACCTTC.